This T cell receptor (beta chain) was sequenced during a study of healthy donors' naive CD4 and CD8 T cells. Sorting defined naive CD4+ as CD4+CD8-CD45RO-CD45RA+ and naive CD8+ as CD8+CD4-CD45RA+CD27bright. A linear amplification protocol produced the TCR libraries from roughly 0.5 ug of total RNA. TCRdb itself ran the reads through MiXCR, one entry per CDR3 protein. The profile covers 180,000 or so distinct CDR3 sequences, with 65% to 80% appearing a single time and about 2.1% taken by the ten largest. Trimming cost V 0 bases and J 6 bases, with 9 bases left between them. This CDR3 is built from 14 residues. In germline, CDR1 is LNHDA, CDR2 SQIVND (reference sequence).

V and J are TRBV19 and TRBJ2-1, with a weak D call TRBD2 (6 bases). Sequenced material: naive CD4+ and CD8+ T cells sorted from blood, pooled from several donors. This receptor was obtained from a pool of human donors in good health; the sample pools cells from several healthy donors. This CDR3 is CASSIDPGGNEQFF. The CDR3 DNA reads as TGTGCCAGTAGTATAGATCCCGGGGGCAATGAGCAGTTCTTC. The full variable domain, rest sourced from reference TRBV19 and TRBJ2-1, is DGGITQSPKYLFRKEGQNVTLSCEQNLNHDAMYWYRQDPGQGLRLIYYSQIVNDFQKGDIAEGYSVSREKKESFPLTVTSAQKNPTAFYLCASSIDPGGNEQFFGPGTRLTVL.